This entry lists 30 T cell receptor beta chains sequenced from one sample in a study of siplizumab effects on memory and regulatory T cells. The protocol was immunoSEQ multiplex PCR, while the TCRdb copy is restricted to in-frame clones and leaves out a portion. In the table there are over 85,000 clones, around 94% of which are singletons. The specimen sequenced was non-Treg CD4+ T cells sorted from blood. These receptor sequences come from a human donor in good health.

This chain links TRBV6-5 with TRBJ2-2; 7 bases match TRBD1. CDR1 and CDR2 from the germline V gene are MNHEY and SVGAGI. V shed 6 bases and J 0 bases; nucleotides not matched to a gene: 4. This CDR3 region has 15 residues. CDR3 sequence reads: CASREQGSNTGELFF. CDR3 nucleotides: TGTGCCAGCAGAGAACAGGGGTCGAACACCGGGGAGCTGTTTTTT.

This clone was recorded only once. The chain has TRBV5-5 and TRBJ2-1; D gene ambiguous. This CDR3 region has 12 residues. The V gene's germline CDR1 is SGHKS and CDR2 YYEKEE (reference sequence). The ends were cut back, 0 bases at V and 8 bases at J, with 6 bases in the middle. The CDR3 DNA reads TGTGCCAGCAGCTTGGAGGGCCATGAGCAGTTCTTC. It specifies CASSLEGHEQFF. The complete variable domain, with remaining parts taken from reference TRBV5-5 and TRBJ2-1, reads DAGVTQSPTHLIKTRGQQVTLRCSPISGHKSVSWYQQVLGQGPQFIFQYYEKEERGRGNFPDRFSARQFPNYSSELNVNALLLGDSALYLCASSLEGHEQFFGPGTRLTVL.

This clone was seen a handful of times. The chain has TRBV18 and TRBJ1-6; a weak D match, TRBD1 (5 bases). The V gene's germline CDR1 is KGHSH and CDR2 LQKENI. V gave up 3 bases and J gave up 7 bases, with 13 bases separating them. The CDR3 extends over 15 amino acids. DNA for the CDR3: TGTGCCAGCTCACCGCTCAGCGGGACCAATTCACCCCTCCACTTT. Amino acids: CASSPLSGTNSPLHF.

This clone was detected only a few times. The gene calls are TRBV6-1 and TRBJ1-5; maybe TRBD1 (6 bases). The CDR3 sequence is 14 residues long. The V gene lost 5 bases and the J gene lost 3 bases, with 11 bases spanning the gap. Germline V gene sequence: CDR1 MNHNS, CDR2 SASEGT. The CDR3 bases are TGTGCCAGCAGTTCGGGGGCCGTCAATCAGCCCCAGCATTTT. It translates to CASSSGAVNQPQHF.

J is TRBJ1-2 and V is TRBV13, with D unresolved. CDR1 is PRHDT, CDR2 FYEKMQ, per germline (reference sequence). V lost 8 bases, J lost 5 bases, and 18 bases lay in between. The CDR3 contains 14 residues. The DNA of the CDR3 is TGTGCCAGCGGAGGCGGAGCCGGAGTATATGGCTACACCTTC. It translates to CASGGGAGVYGYTF.

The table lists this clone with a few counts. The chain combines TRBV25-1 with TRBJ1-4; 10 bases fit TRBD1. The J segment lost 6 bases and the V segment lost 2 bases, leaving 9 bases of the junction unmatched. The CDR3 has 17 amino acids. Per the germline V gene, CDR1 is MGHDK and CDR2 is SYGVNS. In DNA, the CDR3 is TGTGCCAGCAGTGAACCAGCCCCCGGGACAGGGGATGAAAAACTGTTTTTT. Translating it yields CASSEPAPGTGDEKLFF.

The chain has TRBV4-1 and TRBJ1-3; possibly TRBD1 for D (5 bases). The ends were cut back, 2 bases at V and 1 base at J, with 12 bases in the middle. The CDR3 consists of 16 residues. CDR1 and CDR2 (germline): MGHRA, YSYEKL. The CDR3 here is CASSQPGRRSGNTIYF. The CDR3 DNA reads TGCGCCAGCAGCCAACCGGGGCGCAGGTCTGGAAACACCATATATTTT.

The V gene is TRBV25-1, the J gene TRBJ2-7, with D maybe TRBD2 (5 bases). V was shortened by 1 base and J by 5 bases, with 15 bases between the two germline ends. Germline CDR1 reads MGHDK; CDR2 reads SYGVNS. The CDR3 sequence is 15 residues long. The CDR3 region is CASSESGVLGHEQYF. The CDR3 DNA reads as TGTGCCAGCAGTGAATCCGGGGTGTTGGGCCACGAGCAGTACTTC.

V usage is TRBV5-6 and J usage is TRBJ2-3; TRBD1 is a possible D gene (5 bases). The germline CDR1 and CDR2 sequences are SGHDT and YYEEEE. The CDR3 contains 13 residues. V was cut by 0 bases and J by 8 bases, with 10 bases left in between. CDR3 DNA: TGTGCCAGCAGCTTGGCACAGGACGGTACGCAGTATTTT. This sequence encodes CASSLAQDGTQYF.

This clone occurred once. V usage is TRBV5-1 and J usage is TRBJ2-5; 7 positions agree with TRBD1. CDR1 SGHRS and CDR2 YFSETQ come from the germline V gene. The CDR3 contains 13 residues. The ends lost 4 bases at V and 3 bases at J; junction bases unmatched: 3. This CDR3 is CASSGGQKETQYF. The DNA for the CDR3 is TGCGCCAGCAGCGGGGGACAGAAAGAGACCCAGTACTTC.

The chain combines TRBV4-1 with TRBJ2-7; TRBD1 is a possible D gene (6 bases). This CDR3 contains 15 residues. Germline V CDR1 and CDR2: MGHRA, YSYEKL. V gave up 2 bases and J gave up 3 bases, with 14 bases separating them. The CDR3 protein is CASSQPIRGIYEQYF. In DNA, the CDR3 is TGCGCCAGCAGCCAACCAATCAGGGGTATCTACGAGCAGTACTTC.

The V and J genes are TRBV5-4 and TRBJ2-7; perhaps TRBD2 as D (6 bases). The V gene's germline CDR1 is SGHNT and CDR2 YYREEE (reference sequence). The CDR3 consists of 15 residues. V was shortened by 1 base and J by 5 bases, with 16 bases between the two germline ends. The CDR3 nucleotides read TGTGCCAGCAGCTTGAGCGGCCGCCGGGGGAACGAGCAGTACTTC. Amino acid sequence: CASSLSGRRGNEQYF. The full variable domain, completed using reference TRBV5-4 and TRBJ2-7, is ETGVTQSPTHLIKTRGQQVTLRCSSQSGHNTVSWYQQALGQGPQFIFQYYREEENGRGNFPPRFSGLQFPNYSSELNVNALELDDSALYLCASSLSGRRGNEQYFGPGTRLTVT.

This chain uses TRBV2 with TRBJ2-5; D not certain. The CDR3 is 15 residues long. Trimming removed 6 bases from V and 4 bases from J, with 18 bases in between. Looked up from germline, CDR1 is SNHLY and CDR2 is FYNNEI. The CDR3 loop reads CASRNRAGLPETQYF. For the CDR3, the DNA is TGTGCCAGCAGGAACCGGGCCGGCCTTCCAGAGACCCAGTACTTC.

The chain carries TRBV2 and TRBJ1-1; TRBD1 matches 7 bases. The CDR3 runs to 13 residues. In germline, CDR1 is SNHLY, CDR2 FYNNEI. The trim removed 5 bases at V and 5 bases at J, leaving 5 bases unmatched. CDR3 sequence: CASSLGRGTEAFF. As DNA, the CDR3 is TGTGCCAGCAGTCTCGGCAGGGGGACTGAAGCTTTCTTT.

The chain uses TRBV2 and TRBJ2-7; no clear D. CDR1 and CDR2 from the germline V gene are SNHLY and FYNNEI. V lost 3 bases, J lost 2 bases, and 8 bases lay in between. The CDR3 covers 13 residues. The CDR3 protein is CASSEIQTYEQYF. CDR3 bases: TGTGCCAGCAGTGAGATACAGACCTACGAGCAGTACTTC.

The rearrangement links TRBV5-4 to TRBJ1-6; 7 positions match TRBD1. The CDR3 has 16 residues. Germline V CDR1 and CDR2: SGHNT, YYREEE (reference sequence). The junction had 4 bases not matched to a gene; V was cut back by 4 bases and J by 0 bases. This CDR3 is CASSPDRTSYNSPLHF. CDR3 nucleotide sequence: TGTGCCAGCAGCCCGGACAGGACCTCCTATAATTCACCCCTCCACTTT.

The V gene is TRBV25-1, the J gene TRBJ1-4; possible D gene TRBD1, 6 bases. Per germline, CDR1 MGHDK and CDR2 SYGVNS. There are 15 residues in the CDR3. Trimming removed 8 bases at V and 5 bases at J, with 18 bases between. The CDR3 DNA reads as TGTGCCAGCCTCTCTCACACAGGGAGAAATGAAAAACTGTTTTTT. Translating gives CASLSHTGRNEKLFF.

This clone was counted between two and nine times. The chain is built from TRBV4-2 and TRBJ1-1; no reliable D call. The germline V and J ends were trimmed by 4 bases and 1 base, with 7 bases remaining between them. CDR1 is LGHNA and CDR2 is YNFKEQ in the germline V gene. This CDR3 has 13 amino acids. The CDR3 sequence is CASSPNPNTEAFF. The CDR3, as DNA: TGTGCCAGCAGCCCCAACCCGAACACTGAAGCTTTCTTT.

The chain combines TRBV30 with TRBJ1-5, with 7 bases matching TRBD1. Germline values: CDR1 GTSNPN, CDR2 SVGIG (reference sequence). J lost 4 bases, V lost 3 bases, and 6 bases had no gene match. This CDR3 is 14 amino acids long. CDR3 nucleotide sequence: TGTGCCTGGAGCGGGACAGCCCAAAATCAGCCCCAGCATTTT. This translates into CAWSGTAQNQPQHF.

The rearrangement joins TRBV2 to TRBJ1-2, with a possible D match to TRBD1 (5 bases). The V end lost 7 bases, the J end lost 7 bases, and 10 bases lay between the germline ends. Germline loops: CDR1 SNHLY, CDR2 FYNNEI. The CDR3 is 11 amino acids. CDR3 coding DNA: TGTGCCAGCAACAGGTGGGGTGGCTACACCTTC. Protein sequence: CASNRWGGYTF.

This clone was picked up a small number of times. In DNA, the CDR3 is TGTGCCAGCAGTGAAGGACCGGACTATGGCTACACCTTC. Translation: CASSEGPDYGYTF. The chain combines TRBV25-1 with TRBJ1-2, with no clear D. Germline-derived CDR1 and CDR2 are MGHDK and SYGVNS. The germline V and J ends were trimmed by 2 bases and 3 bases, with 7 bases remaining between them. The CDR3 is 13 amino acids.

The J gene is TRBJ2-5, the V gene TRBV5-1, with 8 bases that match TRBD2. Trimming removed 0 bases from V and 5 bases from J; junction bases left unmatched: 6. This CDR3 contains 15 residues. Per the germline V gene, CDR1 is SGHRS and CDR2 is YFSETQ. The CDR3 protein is CASSLVQGGRETQYF. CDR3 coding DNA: TGCGCCAGCAGCTTGGTACAGGGCGGGAGGGAGACCCAGTACTTC.

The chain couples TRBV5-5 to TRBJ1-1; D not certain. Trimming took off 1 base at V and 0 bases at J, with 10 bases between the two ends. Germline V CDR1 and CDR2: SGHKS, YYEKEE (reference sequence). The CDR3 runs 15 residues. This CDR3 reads CASSLQDGLNTEAFF. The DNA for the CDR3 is TGTGCCAGCAGCTTGCAGGACGGTCTGAACACTGAAGCTTTCTTT.

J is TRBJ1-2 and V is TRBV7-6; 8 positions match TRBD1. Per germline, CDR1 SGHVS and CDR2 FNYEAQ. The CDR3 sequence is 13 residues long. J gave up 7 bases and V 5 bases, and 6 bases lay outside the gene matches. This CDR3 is CASSQDRATGYTF. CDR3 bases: TGTGCCAGCAGCCAGGACAGGGCAACTGGCTACACCTTC. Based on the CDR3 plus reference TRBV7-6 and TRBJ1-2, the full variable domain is GAGVSQSPRYKVTKRGQDVALRCDPISGHVSLYWYRQALGQGPEFLTYFNYEAQQDKSGLPNDRFSAERPEGSISTLTIQRTEQRDSAMYRCASSQDRATGYTFGSGTRLTVV.

For the CDR3, the DNA is TGTGCCAGCTCACCCCTCGATTGGGCGGGGAGGCAAGAGACCCAGTACTTC. Its protein is CASSPLDWAGRQETQYF. The J gene is TRBJ2-5, the V gene TRBV18; D perhaps matches TRBD2 (6 bases). This CDR3 is 17 amino acids long. V dropped 3 bases and J dropped 2 bases, with 19 bases sitting between them. In germline, CDR1 is KGHSH, CDR2 LQKENI.

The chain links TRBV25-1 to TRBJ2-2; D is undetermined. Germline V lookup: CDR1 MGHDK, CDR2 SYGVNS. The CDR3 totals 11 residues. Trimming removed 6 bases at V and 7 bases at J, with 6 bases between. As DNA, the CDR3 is TGTGCCAGCAGGCAACACGGGGAGCTGTTTTTT. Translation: CASRQHGELFF.

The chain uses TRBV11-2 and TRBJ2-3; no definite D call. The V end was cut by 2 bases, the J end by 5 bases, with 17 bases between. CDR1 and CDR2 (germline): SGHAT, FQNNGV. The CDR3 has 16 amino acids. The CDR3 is CASSLNTPLDIDTQYF. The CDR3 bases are TGTGCCAGCAGCTTAAATACGCCACTGGATATAGATACGCAGTATTTT.

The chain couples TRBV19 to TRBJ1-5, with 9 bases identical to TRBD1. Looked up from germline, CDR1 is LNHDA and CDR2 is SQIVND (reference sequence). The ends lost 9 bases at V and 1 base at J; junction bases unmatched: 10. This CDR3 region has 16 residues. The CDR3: CASTRGTGRSNQPQHF. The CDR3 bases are TGTGCCAGCACCCGAGGGACAGGGCGGAGCAATCAGCCCCAGCATTTT.

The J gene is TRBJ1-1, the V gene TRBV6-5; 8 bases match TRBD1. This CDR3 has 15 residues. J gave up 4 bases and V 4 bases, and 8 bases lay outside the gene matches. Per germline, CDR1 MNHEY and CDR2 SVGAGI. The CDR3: CASSSLRTGTTEAFF. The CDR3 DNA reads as TGTGCCAGCAGTTCCCTGCGGACAGGGACCACTGAAGCTTTCTTT.

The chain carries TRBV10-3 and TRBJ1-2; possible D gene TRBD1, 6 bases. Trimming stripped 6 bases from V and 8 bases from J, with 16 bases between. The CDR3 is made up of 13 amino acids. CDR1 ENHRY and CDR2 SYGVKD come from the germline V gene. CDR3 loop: CAIRDVQGSGYTF. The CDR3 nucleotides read TGTGCCATCAGAGACGTACAGGGATCAGGCTACACCTTC.